These 27 T cell receptor beta chains share one sample of origin, sequenced in a study of Graves' ophthalmopathy and Graves' hyperthyroidism. The TCR beta CDR3 regions underwent amplification from RNA transcripts. Investigators did first-round RT-PCR with HTBI primers, then second-round multiplex PCR. TCRdb reprocessed the multiplex PCR reads with MiXCR, giving one entry per CDR3 protein. The sample shows some 520,000 distinct CDR3 sequences, around 15% of them seen only once. Sequencing was carried out using blood. These receptors all stem from a woman in her thirties with Graves' ophthalmopathy.

In its sample, this clonotype was seen many times. The chain recombines TRBV27 with TRBJ1-1; TRBD1 is a possible D gene (6 bases). Trimming shortened V by 6 bases and J by 1 base, and 15 bases separated the two germline ends. CDR3 length: 15 amino acids. Germline CDR1 reads MNHEY; CDR2 reads SMNVEV (reference sequence). CDR3 nucleotide sequence: TGTGCCAGCAGCCCGGGGGGCGATGGGAACACTGAAGCTTTCTTT. Protein sequence: CASSPGGDGNTEAFF.

This clonotype was seen repeatedly, ten times or more. V gene TRBV20-1 combines with J gene TRBJ2-7; the match to TRBD1 covers 8 bases. V shed 2 bases and J 4 bases; nucleotides not matched to a gene: 4. The germline V gene has CDR1 DFQATT and CDR2 SNEGSKA (reference sequence). The CDR3 loop spans 13 amino acids. CDR3 residues: CSARSQGAYEQYF. CDR3 sequence (DNA): TGCAGTGCTAGATCTCAGGGGGCGTACGAGCAGTACTTC.

DNA of the CDR3: TGTGCCAGCAAAACGGGACGGCCCTACTTGCAGCCCCAGCATTTT. Protein product: CASKTGRPYLQPQHF. This rearrangement joins TRBV6-1 to TRBJ1-5; perhaps TRBD1 as D (5 bases). Germline assignment: CDR1 MNHNS and CDR2 SASEGT. V was cut by 7 bases and J by 7 bases, with 20 bases left in between. This CDR3 region has 15 residues.

The chain links TRBV6-5 to TRBJ1-6, with D possibly TRBD1 on 5 matching bases. The CDR3 consists of 14 residues. The V gene's germline CDR1 is MNHEY and CDR2 SVGAGI. The V end was cut by 4 bases, the J end by 6 bases, with 10 bases between. The CDR3 DNA sequence: TGTGCCAGCAGTTGGACAACTGGTAATTCACCCCTCCACTTT. It codes for CASSWTTGNSPLHF.

The table lists this clonotype with many counts. This chain links TRBV25-1 with TRBJ2-7, with D maybe TRBD2 (7 bases). Trimming shortened V by 4 bases and J by 5 bases, and 12 bases separated the two germline ends. The CDR3 consists of 13 residues. Germline V lookup: CDR1 MGHDK, CDR2 SYGVNS. The CDR3 here is CASSGGGWDEQYF. The DNA for the CDR3 is TGTGCCAGCAGTGGGGGGGGCTGGGACGAGCAGTACTTC.

This clonotype has ten or more counts. The gene calls are TRBV2 and TRBJ2-5; D is unresolved. CDR3 length equals 15 residues. Germline CDR1 is SNHLY and CDR2 is FYNNEI. V gave up 3 bases and J gave up 4 bases, with 15 bases separating them. In DNA, the CDR3 is TGTGCCAGCAGTGATGGGCCCCAAGGAGTAGAGACCCAGTACTTC. Amino acid sequence: CASSDGPQGVETQYF.

This clonotype showed up many times. J is TRBJ1-5 and V is TRBV19; tentatively, D is TRBD1 (6 bases). The CDR3 runs 19 residues. Germline V gene lookup returns CDR1 LNHDA and CDR2 SQIVND (reference sequence). V lost 5 bases and J 0 bases, leaving 23 bases between the germline ends. In DNA, the CDR3 is TGTGCCAGTAGTTCCCCCGGAGGTGGGACAAGCTATAGCAATCAGCCCCAGCATTTT. Amino acid sequence: CASSSPGGGTSYSNQPQHF.

This clonotype was found many times. The gene calls are TRBV6-5 and TRBJ2-7; 7 bases are a match to TRBD2. Germline loops: CDR1 MNHEY, CDR2 SVGAGI. J gave up 5 bases and V 6 bases, and 7 bases lay outside the gene matches. This CDR3 is built from 13 residues. The CDR3, as DNA: TGTGCCAGCAGGGCGTTCGGGGGGAACGAGCAGTACTTC. Translating gives CASRAFGGNEQYF.

This clonotype was observed at least ten times. CDR3 sequence reads: CASSSLGFGETYEQYF. CDR3 coding DNA: TGTGCCAGCAGTTCCCTAGGCTTCGGGGAGACCTACGAGCAGTACTTC. The chain is built from TRBV28 and TRBJ2-7, with D possibly matching TRBD2 (5 bases). The CDR3 is 16 residues long. Trimming removed 4 bases from V and 2 bases from J, with 18 bases in between. Germline assignment: CDR1 MDHEN and CDR2 SYDVKM.

To note about this clonotype: A much bigger clone sits one base away, suggesting this may be a read error. V gene TRBV6-9 combines with J gene TRBJ2-2; D is ambiguous. The CDR3 length is 14 residues. Germline values: CDR1 MNHGY, CDR2 SVAAGI. This chain's CDR3 is CASSYRAFLLELCF. In DNA form, the CDR3 reads TGTGCCAGCAGTTATAGGGCGTTCCTCTTGGAGCTGTGTTTT.

This clonotype was counted only a few times. J is TRBJ1-2 and V is TRBV5-1, with D maybe TRBD1 (6 bases). The CDR3 contains 14 residues. With 0 bases removed from V and 6 bases from J, the gap between germline ends came to 12 bases. CDR1 is SGHRS and CDR2 is YFSETQ in the germline V gene. The CDR3 here is CASSLEVTGNGYTF. CDR3 coding DNA: TGCGCCAGCAGCTTGGAGGTTACAGGGAATGGCTACACCTTC.

This clonotype has ten or more counts. V and J are TRBV15 and TRBJ1-2; D unresolved. The ends were cut back, 0 bases at V and 8 bases at J, with 13 bases in the middle. This CDR3 contains 14 residues. Germline values: CDR1 LNHNV, CDR2 YYDKDF (reference sequence). As DNA, the CDR3 is TGTGCCACCAGCAGAGATAGGGAGGAGGGCGGCTACACCTTC. This translates into CATSRDREEGGYTF.

This clonotype was recorded at least ten times. This rearrangement joins TRBV10-3 to TRBJ1-1; D unresolved. The ends were cut back, 0 bases at V and 0 bases at J, with 5 bases in the middle. This CDR3 contains 14 residues. Germline V gene data show CDR1 as ENHRY and CDR2 as SYGVKD. Here the CDR3 DNA reads TGTGCCATCAGTGAGTCCGGTATGAACACTGAAGCTTTCTTT. Translation: CAISESGMNTEAFF.

In the case of this clonotype: This may stem from a read error, because a much larger clone lies one nucleotide away. The chain is built from TRBV6-2 or TRBV6-3 and TRBJ2-7; the D is unclear. With 5 bases removed from V and 1 base from J, the gap between germline ends came to 12 bases. There are 14 residues in the CDR3. CDR1 is MNHEY, CDR2 SVGEGT, per germline. CDR3 sequence: CASSPHSTSYEQYF. In nucleotides, the CDR3 is TGTGCCAGCAGTCCTCACAGCACGTCCTACGAGCAGTACTTC.

The chain carries TRBV18 and TRBJ2-2; perhaps TRBD1 as D (5 bases). V was pared by 6 bases and J by 6 bases, with 14 bases between. This CDR3 comprises 14 residues. The germline CDR1 and CDR2 sequences are KGHSH and LQKENI. CDR3 amino acids: CASSTWGPPGELFF. DNA for the CDR3: TGTGCCAGCTCGACTTGGGGCCCTCCCGGGGAGCTGTTTTTT.

This clonotype appeared a few times. The chain combines TRBV9 with TRBJ1-4, with D possibly matching TRBD1 (5 bases). V was cut by 4 bases and J by 6 bases, with 16 bases left in between. Germline V CDR1 and CDR2: SGDLS, YYNGEE. The CDR3 loop spans 15 amino acids. CDR3 amino acids: CASSTHGGGDEKLFF. The CDR3 bases are TGTGCCAGCAGCACCCACGGGGGGGGGGATGAAAAACTGTTTTTT.

Points on this clonotype: This may come from a read error, since a much larger clone is one base off. The V gene is TRBV6-1, the J gene TRBJ1-5, with a possible D match to TRBD1 (6 bases). Per the germline V gene, CDR1 is MNHNS and CDR2 is SASEGT. V lost 8 bases to trimming and J lost 2 bases, with 16 bases between them. This CDR3 is 15 amino acids long. The DNA for the CDR3 is TGTGCCAGCTGGGCTACAGGGTTTGGCAATCAGCCCCAGCATTTT. Translation gives CASWATGFGNQPQHF.

The genes are TRBV12-5 and TRBJ2-5; the D gene is possibly TRBD2 (6 bases). The V end was cut by 2 bases, the J end by 5 bases, with 15 bases between. The CDR3 has 15 residues. Germline CDR1 is LGHNT and CDR2 is FRNRAP. The CDR3: CASGLIREIWETQYF. The CDR3 DNA is TGTGCTAGTGGTTTGATCCGGGAGATCTGGGAGACCCAGTACTTC.

This clonotype was found many times. The chain is built from TRBV27 and TRBJ2-5, with D perhaps matching TRBD1 (6 bases). Per germline, CDR1 MNHEY and CDR2 SMNVEV (reference sequence). The CDR3 is made up of 15 amino acids. V was clipped by 5 bases and J by 5 bases, with 18 bases between them. CDR3 DNA: TGTGCCAGCAGTACGCTAACAGGGCTCCTTGAGACCCAGTACTTC. As protein: CASSTLTGLLETQYF.

In its sample, this clonotype was seen a few times. The chain couples TRBV12-3 or TRBV12-4 to TRBJ2-5; 8 bases line up with TRBD1. Trimming cost V 1 base and J 3 bases; bases outside gene matches: 10. The CDR3 extends over 17 amino acids. CDR3 in amino acids: CASSLEPRTGFEETQYF. DNA for the CDR3: TGTGCCAGCAGTTTAGAACCTAGGACAGGGTTTGAAGAGACCCAGTACTTC.

This clonotype was counted at least ten times. The gene calls are TRBV4-1 and TRBJ1-5; D ambiguous. V was trimmed by 1 base and J by 4 bases, leaving 5 bases between them. The CDR3 consists of 13 residues. CDR1 MGHRA and CDR2 YSYEKL come from the germline V gene. Written as DNA, the CDR3 is TGCGCCAGCAGCCAAGGACGGAATCAGCCCCAGCATTTT. Amino acid sequence: CASSQGRNQPQHF.

In its sample, this clonotype was seen many times. The rearrangement joins TRBV6-1 to TRBJ2-3, with 11 bases matching TRBD1. Germline V lookup: CDR1 MNHNS, CDR2 SASEGT. The V segment lost 8 bases and the J segment 3 bases; nucleotides outside the gene matches: 7. The CDR3 is 15 residues long. The CDR3 DNA is TGTGCCAGCGATGGAAGGGACAGGGGGACAGATACGCAGTATTTT. Its protein is CASDGRDRGTDTQYF.

There are many counts of this clonotype. The chain has TRBV27 and TRBJ2-7; tentatively, D is TRBD1 (5 bases). Germline CDR1 MNHEY, CDR2 SMNVEV (reference sequence). The length of the CDR3 is 14 residues. V was cut by 0 bases and J by 6 bases, with 12 bases left in between. The CDR3 DNA is TGTGCCAGCAGTTTATCGGGCAGGGTGGCCGAGCAGTACTTC. Residues: CASSLSGRVAEQYF.

This clonotype was found many times. The chain is built from TRBV29-1 and TRBJ1-2; TRBD1 agrees at 9 bases. Trimming removed 7 bases from V and 2 bases from J; junction bases left unmatched: 8. The CDR3 length is 14 residues. Germline-derived CDR1 and CDR2 are SQVTM and ANQGSEA. CDR3 DNA sequence: TGCAGCGCTACCGGGACAGGGTCGAACTATGGCTACACCTTC. Translating gives CSATGTGSNYGYTF.

This clonotype came up a few times. Sequence at one end of the junction differs from germline and may be a read error. The V call is TRBV5-1, the J call TRBJ2-4; possibly TRBD2 for D (6 bases). This CDR3 is 13 amino acids long. Germline CDR1 and CDR2: SGHRS and YFSETQ. The CDR3 loop is CASSLAGRNIKYF. The CDR3 region has the DNA TGCGCCAGCAGCTTGGCCGGGAGAAACATTAAGTACTTC.

There are a few counts of this clonotype. This chain connects TRBV5-1 to TRBJ2-7; 7 bases line up with TRBD1. The V and J ends lost 2 bases and 4 bases, in that order; junction bases with no gene match: 6. The CDR3 is 14 residues long. Germline V gene lookup returns CDR1 SGHRS and CDR2 YFSETQ. The CDR3 DNA is TGCGCCAGCAGCTTTTCCAAGGGGGCGTACGAGCAGTACTTC. Translation: CASSFSKGAYEQYF.

This clonotype was counted at least ten times. This sequence joins TRBV6-1 and TRBJ2-4; 9 bases map to TRBD1. J was trimmed by 2 bases and V by 8 bases; bases with no gene match: 10. This CDR3 is 16 amino acids long. Germline assignment: CDR1 MNHNS and CDR2 SASEGT. The CDR3 DNA is TGTGCCAGCCCGGCGGGACAGGGAAAGACCAAAAACATTCAGTACTTC. Its translation: CASPAGQGKTKNIQYF.